This TCR beta chain was observed in a study of cytomegalovirus exposure and HLA in healthy donors (dated by TCRdb to the late 2010s). With respect to the entire study: An earlier analysis of approximately 640 of the donors reported about 290 Gb of sequence data and 100 million to 130 million unique TCR beta sequences from 150 million to 200 million T cells. About 300 gigabases of sequencing data and approximately 84 million unique TCR sequences were included in an early release covering about 700 HLA-typed donors. The genetic ancestry cluster associated with self-reported Caucasian donors included about 84% of the roughly 390 genotyped donors. The aim of the study was to test whether cataloging public T cell receptors could identify signatures of past pathogen exposure. Using immunosequencing, the study profiled T cell repertoires from about 650 subjects and related those repertoires to cytomegalovirus serostatus. Besides the first cohort of roughly 640 subjects, a separate validation cohort made up of 120 or so different subjects was used. The study combined high-throughput TCR immunosequencing, statistical association of individual TCRs with disease status, and machine learning to predict cytomegalovirus infection status. A later analysis re-examined previously published TCR beta repertoires from roughly 720 donors and added high-resolution HLA genotyping to investigate patterns of TCR occurrence. Rather than using new phenotypic data, the later analysis identified candidate immune exposures from TCR beta sequences and from how often those sequences occurred across donors. An earlier analysis of some 500 of the donors applied high-throughput TCR beta sequencing to assess whether each TCR beta V gene segment acted as functional or pseudogenic. Donor age, sex, ethnicity and CMV serostatus were compiled alongside the repertoire data. A later genetic analysis used genome-wide SNP genotypes for about 65% of the roughly 670 donors, treating that subset as a discovery cohort. All discovery cohort repertoires had been generated on a single sequencing platform. Class I and class II HLA loci were covered by the typing at four-digit resolution. The number of donors typed differed by locus, with 629-630 for A, B, C, DRB1 and DQB1, about 500 for DQA1, some 570 for DPA1, and around 450 for DPB1. About five DR-DQ haplotypes were treated as single units for association and clustering because of strong linkage in the cohort. On average, 235,054 unique TCR beta nucleotide sequences were sequenced per donor among 300 to 500 genotyped donors of the cohort, with around 19% of those sequences being non-productive. Summary of the overall study and its limitations: Compared with the approximately 700-donor mean, donors in an Asian-associated ancestry cluster had fewer N-insertions in productive TCRs, according to a later genetic analysis. A later analysis reported that several top co-occurrence clusters appeared linked to parvovirus B19, influenza, CMV and Epstein-Barr virus. Presence/absence analyses assumed roughly uniform sequencing depth across donors, an assumption that may not hold. Because some donors lacked HLA typing at each locus, the association tests relied only on the typed subset. In vitro tests confirmed that a few of the cytomegalovirus-associated TCR beta chains recognize cytomegalovirus antigens. For the cohort, immune exposure information was limited to CMV serostatus. A further reported finding was that TCR beta sequences accurately predicted the HLA-A and HLA-B alleles for most subjects in the first cohort. A later genetic analysis associated a missense DCLRE1C variant with V-gene and J-gene trimming of TCR beta chains, and an independent cohort replicated the association. According to the authors, the approach could potentially be generalized to other disease states and immunological phenotypes. A cluster of highly shared sequence variants was judged likely to be a technical artifact of the sequencing pipeline. In a later analysis, HLA-associated TCR beta chains were found to be more clonally expanded and to have lower generation probabilities than equally common non-associated chains. In a later analysis, the rate of TCR association differed among HLA loci, with DRB1 alleles having the most associated TCRs and HLA-C alleles having the fewest. A later analysis found that most CMV-associated TCR beta chains appeared HLA-restricted, with HLA associations seemingly driven largely by CMV exposure. Correlated functional status among segregating V segments might be attributable to linkage disequilibrium, but an unknown experimental factor could not be ruled out. While some public TCRs were present in many individuals, most TCR sequences turned up only very rarely across donors. Strong co-occurrence of HLA alleles, especially DR and DQ, made assigning TCR associations to individual alleles difficult. The classifier was reported to diagnose cytomegalovirus status with high specificity and sensitivity in both the original cohort and the validation cohort. In the study, 150 to 200 TCR beta chains were listed as associated with cytomegalovirus. In a later analysis, some 18,000 TCR beta sequences were associated with specific HLA alleles at a false discovery rate of 0.05. Some IMGT-functional V segments, including TRBV6-2 and TRBV6-3, could not be told apart with the 87-base-pair reads, so those segments were excluded. In this cohort, only TCR beta chains were sequenced, and detectable features were limited by the absence of alpha or paired-chain data. The earlier analysis of 587 of the donors excluded about 16 rarely observed V segments, including chromosome 9 orphons, because counts were too low. In an earlier analysis of 587 of the donors, most TCR beta V segments appeared in productive rearrangements about 90% or about 30% of the time, broadly matching IMGT annotations.

The cohort comprised some 680 healthy bone marrow donors. At the time of sampling, all cohort members were nominally healthy, though unrecorded immune exposures were likely present. The donor tested CMV seronegative, placing the donor among the 352 seronegative members of the cohort. Each donor provided a peripheral blood sample, and peripheral blood mononuclear cells were used for TCR beta sequencing. The Qiagen DNeasy Blood Extraction Kit was used to extract genomic DNA from the blood cell samples. The library was produced with the immunoSEQ multiplex PCR assay. For the multiplex PCR, a mixture combining 60 forward primers for TCR Vbeta segments and 13 reverse primers for TCR Jbeta segments was used. A multiplex PCR assay on genomic DNA amplified the CDR3 region of rearranged TCR beta genes. Amplified TCR beta libraries were sequenced as 87-base-pair reads on the Illumina HiSeq System. The published analysis was carried out like this. In a later analysis, tens of millions of unique TCR beta chains were counted across the 500 to 700 repertoires, and approximately 11 million of these chains were shared by at least two donors. Raw reads were error-corrected and collapsed into unique sequences by a nearest-neighbor algorithm in which closely related sequences were merged to remove PCR and sequencing errors. CDR3 sequences were aligned to IMGT reference sequences to assign V, D and J gene segments. For a sequence to be retained, a match of at least six nucleotides was required to both a V gene segment and a J gene segment. A rearrangement was called productive if the CDR3 had no stop codons and remained in frame with V and J, and every other rearrangement was called non-productive. CDR3 was defined by IMGT convention, running from the second conserved V-encoded cysteine to the conserved J-encoded phenylalanine. The earlier analysis of 587 of the donors excluded sequences that lacked an unambiguous match to a single V gene segment. An earlier analysis of approximately 590 of the donors classified V segments as functional when productive rearrangements were above 56.7% and as segregating when the standard deviation between donors was above 5%. A statistical classification framework was developed to diagnose cytomegalovirus status using the catalog of TCR beta chain sequences. V and J gene assignment, in a later analysis, came from comparing TCR nucleotide sequences with IMGT/GENE-DB human TR gene sequences. A later analysis assigned CDR3 sequences and most-parsimonious VDJ recombination scenarios with the TCRdist pipeline. A later analysis defined each TCR beta chain by its CDR3 amino acid sequence plus V-gene family, and excluded reads lacking a unique V-gene family. As a way to deal with suspected cross-contamination and a sequencing artifact, a later analysis dropped hundreds of nucleotide sequences that were highly shared and had low generation probability. For each public chain, a later analysis derived a clonal expansion index from normalized ranks of inferred template counts within each repertoire. In a later analysis, generation probabilities were computed with a VDJ recombination model fitted to out-of-frame rearrangements, and the resulting probabilities were checked against IGoR. A later analysis scored TCR-TCR, TCR-HLA and TCR-CMV co-occurrence with hypergeometric tests, applying a repertoire-size bias correction to TCR pairs. False discovery rates were estimated in a later analysis by permuting HLA or CMV assignments 20 times. A later analysis grouped co-occurring TCRs with DBSCAN, adding TCRdist sequence similarity when clustering within HLA-allele-positive subsets. Repertoires with fewer than 30,000 or more than 120,000 public chains, plus five repertoires with anomalous nucleotide sharing, were excluded from co-occurrence clustering. TCRdb re-hosts the immuneACCESS table, in-frame sequences only. Its copies lack some clones; in the studies checked, an unresolved V gene accounts for under half of them, and the cause for the rest is not known. The V and J calls and clone size were taken over from that table, and D and trimming were inferred from the DNA. For this sample there are roughly 140,000 clones; just over 70% appear just once. In total, the top ten clones hold roughly 1.7% of the sample.

The CDR3 has 13 amino acids, counting the end cysteine and phenylalanine. Here the CDR3 DNA is all that survives: 39 bases in frame from base 1. Trimming costs V 4 bases and J 6 bases, and their ends lie 10 bases apart. The germline V gene encodes CDR1 WSHSY and CDR2 SAAADI. With regard to this clone: The target of this receptor is not known. No base quality information exists; no much larger clone differs at one position.

Sequencing was carried out using PBMCs. The TCR comes from a woman in her twenties or thirties in good health and CMV-seronegative. The rearrangement combines TRBV10-2 with TRBJ1-5; matching of 6 bases hints at TRBD1 as the D gene. This receptor carries the CDR3 CASSGRGSQPQHF. In nucleotides, the sequence is TGCGCCAGCAGTGGCAGGGGATCTCAGCCCCAGCATTTT.